Each of the 25 T cell receptor beta chains below was sequenced from the same sample in a study of blood T cell repertoires in COVID-19 (dated by TCRdb to the early 2020s). The method behind the library was the immunoSEQ multiplex PCR assay. TCRdb obtained this table from immuneACCESS and retained in-frame rearrangements with V and J assigned. These tables miss some clones; where compared with another copy, unresolved V genes account for less than half of the shortfall, and the remainder is unexplained. In all, the sample holds 270,000 or so clones, and approximately 86% of those were seen once. The ten largest clones add up to roughly 8.5% of the sample. Input material: peripheral blood. These receptors came from a man aged 35 to 55 with active or convalescent COVID-19.

The chain links TRBV12-5 to TRBJ2-7; TRBD1 is a possible D gene (6 bases). V was shortened by 1 base and J by 0 bases, with 19 bases between the two germline ends. The CDR3 is made up of 18 amino acids. Looked up from germline, CDR1 is LGHNT and CDR2 is FRNRAP. CDR3 protein: CASGLGNPRGRSSYEQYF. Here the CDR3 DNA reads TGTGCTAGTGGTTTGGGGAACCCCAGGGGAAGAAGCTCCTACGAGCAGTACTTC. Filled out from reference TRBV12-5 and TRBJ2-7, the complete variable domain reads DARVTQTPRHKVTEMGQEVTMRCQPILGHNTVFWYRQTMMQGLELLAYFRNRAPLDDSGMPKDRFSAEMPDATLATLKIQPSEPRDSAVYFCASGLGNPRGRSSYEQYFGPGTRLTVT.

This chain connects TRBV19 to TRBJ1-5, with TRBD1 matching over 9 bases. The CDR3 is 16 amino acids. The germline V gene encodes CDR1 LNHDA and CDR2 SQIVND (reference sequence). The V gene end was trimmed by 8 bases and the J gene end by 2 bases; junction bases not matched to a gene: 10. The CDR3 region is CASAPHRDRGNQPQHF. CDR3 bases: TGTGCCAGTGCTCCCCACCGGGACAGGGGCAATCAGCCCCAGCATTTT.

The rearrangement links TRBV14 to TRBJ1-1; TRBD1 matches at 10 bases. Trimming cost V 5 bases and J 1 base; bases outside gene matches: 1. Germline V lookup: CDR1 SGHDN, CDR2 FVKESK. This CDR3 spans 14 amino acids. The CDR3 DNA reads as TGTGCCAGCAGCAGGGACAGGGGGAACACTGAAGCTTTCTTT. The encoded protein is CASSRDRGNTEAFF.

The V call is TRBV11-3, the J call TRBJ1-4, with a tentative D call TRBD1 (6 bases). The germline CDR1 and CDR2 sequences are SGHNT and YENEEA. The V gene lost 2 bases and the J gene lost 3 bases, with 16 bases spanning the gap. This CDR3 comprises 17 residues. In nucleotides, the CDR3 is TGTGCCAGCAGCTTATTAACAGGGTCTCGGGCTAATGAAAAACTGTTTTTT. Amino acids: CASSLLTGSRANEKLFF. The complete variable domain, with remaining parts taken from reference TRBV11-3 and TRBJ1-4, reads EAGVVQSPRYKIIEKKQPVAFWCNPISGHNTLYWYLQNLGQGPELLIRYENEEAVDDSQLPKDRFSAERLKGVDSTLKIQPAELGDSAVYLCASSLLTGSRANEKLFFGSGTQLSVL.

The chain links TRBV5-1 to TRBJ1-2; 8 bases map to TRBD1. The V and J ends lost 2 bases and 6 bases, in that order; junction bases with no gene match: 3. This CDR3 comprises 13 residues. The germline V gene encodes CDR1 SGHRS and CDR2 YFSETQ. CDR3 in amino acids: CASSFQTGDGYTF. CDR3 DNA sequence: TGCGCCAGCAGCTTCCAGACAGGGGATGGCTACACCTTC.

The chain carries TRBV4-1 and TRBJ2-2; D might be TRBD2 (5 bases). The CDR3 spans 16 residues. Trimming shortened V by 4 bases and J by 1 base, and 13 bases separated the two germline ends. Germline V gives CDR1 MGHRA, CDR2 YSYEKL. The CDR3 region is CASSPTFGVNTGELFF. The CDR3 DNA is TGCGCCAGCAGCCCCACTTTCGGGGTGAACACCGGGGAGCTGTTTTTT.

This clone was counted once. The genes are TRBV19 and TRBJ2-5, with 9 bases that match TRBD1. J lost 2 bases, V lost 9 bases, and 7 bases had no gene match. The germline gives CDR1 LNHDA, CDR2 SQIVND (reference sequence). CDR3 length: 14 residues. CDR3 nucleotide sequence: TGTGCCAGCCGTCCCGGGACAGGGCAAGAGACCCAGTACTTC. The encoded protein is CASRPGTGQETQYF. The full variable domain, completed using reference TRBV19 and TRBJ2-5, is DGGITQSPKYLFRKEGQNVTLSCEQNLNHDAMYWYRQDPGQGLRLIYYSQIVNDFQKGDIAEGYSVSREKKESFPLTVTSAQKNPTAFYLCASRPGTGQETQYFGPGTRLLVL.

Comment on this clone: One end of the junction does not line up with germline, which may come from a read error. V gene TRBV6-1 combines with J gene TRBJ2-3; the match to TRBD2 covers 9 bases. The CDR3 consists of 11 residues. CDR1 is MNHNS, CDR2 SASEGT, per germline. The CDR3 protein is CASSEIAGANF. For the CDR3, the DNA is TGTGCCAGCAGTGAAATAGCGGGAGCGAATTTT.

The gene calls are TRBV6-1 and TRBJ1-5; the match to TRBD1 covers 9 bases. The V gene end was trimmed by 6 bases and the J gene end by 0 bases; junction bases not matched to a gene: 9. Germline assignment: CDR1 MNHNS and CDR2 SASEGT. The CDR3 is 17 residues long. The DNA for the CDR3 is TGTGCCAGCAGGGAACGGGACAGGGATTATAGCAATCAGCCCCAGCATTTT. Its translation is CASRERDRDYSNQPQHF.

The J gene is TRBJ2-3, the V gene TRBV20-1; D is uncertain. Germline V CDR1 and CDR2: DFQATT, SNEGSKA (reference sequence). The V gene lost 3 bases and the J gene lost 0 bases, with 22 bases spanning the gap. This CDR3 has 18 residues. This CDR3 is CSASATHPRLASTDTQYF. CDR3 nucleotides: TGCAGTGCTAGTGCAACTCACCCTCGACTCGCTAGCACAGATACGCAGTATTTT.

A note on this clone: The junction and the germline gene differ at one end; a read error may be behind it. The V call is TRBV6-5, the J call TRBJ2-7, with TRBD2 matching 8 bases. The CDR3 loop spans 14 amino acids. Germline assignment: CDR1 MNHEY and CDR2 SVGAGI. CDR3 nucleotide sequence: TGTGCCAGCAGCTACTGGGGACTAGACTACGAGCAGTACTTC. Residues: CASSYWGLDYEQYF.

This chain joins TRBV18 and TRBJ2-1, with 13 positions matching TRBD2. The germline CDR1 and CDR2 sequences are KGHSH and LQKENI. With V trimmed by 3 bases and J by 7 bases, 6 bases remained unmatched. The CDR3 runs 16 residues. This chain's CDR3 is CASSPLGLAGANEQFF. CDR3 nucleotides: TGTGCCAGCTCACCCTTAGGACTAGCGGGAGCGAATGAGCAGTTCTTC.

The gene calls are TRBV10-2 and TRBJ1-5; D call uncertain. Germline CDR1 is WSHSY and CDR2 is SAAADI. The V end was cut by 3 bases, the J end by 5 bases, with 26 bases between. The CDR3 is 19 residues long. The CDR3 here is CASSDFFGSNSGKDQPQHF. CDR3 bases: TGCGCCAGCAGTGACTTTTTCGGATCGAACAGCGGCAAGGATCAGCCCCAGCATTTT.

The V and J genes are TRBV2 and TRBJ1-1; possibly TRBD1 for D (5 bases). Trimming took off 2 bases at V and 2 bases at J, with 12 bases between the two ends. The CDR3 is 15 residues long. CDR1 and CDR2 from the germline V gene are SNHLY and FYNNEI. CDR3 DNA: TGTGCCAGCAGTGAATTTCGACAGATTAACACTGAAGCTTTCTTT. As protein: CASSEFRQINTEAFF.

V is TRBV5-1 and J is TRBJ2-7; D remains ambiguous. The V gene's germline CDR1 is SGHRS and CDR2 YFSETQ. The CDR3 extends over 12 amino acids. V lost 0 bases and J 2 bases, leaving 3 bases between the germline ends. The CDR3 DNA follows: TGCGCCAGCAGCTTGGTTACCTACGAGCAGTACTTC. This sequence encodes CASSLVTYEQYF.

V and J are TRBV6-1 and TRBJ2-3; D may be TRBD1 (5 bases). Germline CDR1 reads MNHNS; CDR2 reads SASEGT. The CDR3 is 15 amino acids. Between the trimmed V and J ends, which lost 3 bases and 2 bases, there was a span of 12 bases. CDR3 coding DNA: TGTGCCAGCAGTGACCTCAGGGTTTTCACAGATACGCAGTATTTT. Protein product: CASSDLRVFTDTQYF.

This chain joins TRBV10-1 and TRBJ2-7; 8 bases agree with TRBD1. Germline V gene lookup returns CDR1 WNHNN and CDR2 SYGVQD (reference sequence). The CDR3 runs to 15 residues. With 3 bases clipped from V and 3 bases from J, the junction kept 7 bases outside the gene matches. CDR3 sequence (DNA): TGCGCCAGCAGTGAAGGATCCGGGACAGGCTACGAGCAGTACTTC. Translated, it gives CASSEGSGTGYEQYF.

This clone was counted a few times. The chain combines TRBV2 with TRBJ2-7; the D gene is possibly TRBD1 (6 bases). CDR3 length: 14 amino acids. Germline V gives CDR1 SNHLY, CDR2 FYNNEI. Deletions cut 6 bases from V and 4 bases from J, with 16 bases between. CDR3 sequence: CASSPKGEPYEQYF. The DNA for the CDR3 is TGTGCCAGCAGCCCCAAGGGGGAACCATACGAGCAGTACTTC.

Only a few counts were recorded for this clone. As DNA, the CDR3 is TGTGCCAGCAGGACCGACAGGGGAGCTTTCTTT. Protein sequence: CASRTDRGAFF. The V gene is TRBV2, the J gene TRBJ1-1, with 8 bases aligning to TRBD1. This CDR3 has 11 amino acids. Germline V gives CDR1 SNHLY, CDR2 FYNNEI. V lost 6 bases to trimming and J lost 10 bases; unmatched junction nucleotides: 4.

This sequence joins TRBV6-5 and TRBJ2-7; 10 bases map to TRBD2. The CDR3 extends over 15 amino acids. Per germline, CDR1 MNHEY and CDR2 SVGAGI. Unmatched junction bases numbered 6, after V lost 5 bases and J lost 2 bases. Written as DNA, the CDR3 is TGTGCCAGCAGTACTACTAGCGGGATGACCTACGAGCAGTACTTC. Its translation: CASSTTSGMTYEQYF.

The rearrangement uses TRBV14 and TRBJ2-1; tentatively, D is TRBD2 (6 bases). The CDR3 is 17 amino acids. The germline CDR1 and CDR2 sequences are SGHDN and FVKESK. V gave up 3 bases and J gave up 8 bases, with 23 bases separating them. In nucleotides, the CDR3 is TGTGCCAGCAGCCAGCCGGGAGCCAGTAGGCGGGCCCATGAGCAGTTCTTC. Translated: CASSQPGASRRAHEQFF.

The CDR3 DNA sequence: TGTGCCAGCAGCCAAGATTTTACAGGGGGTAGCAATCAGCCCCAGCATTTT. Residues: CASSQDFTGGSNQPQHF. V gene TRBV3-1 (or the pseudogene TRBV3-2) combines with J gene TRBJ1-5; 8 bases map to TRBD1. V shed 0 bases, J shed 0 bases, and the junction held 4 bases outside the gene matches. Germline CDR1 LGHDT, CDR2 YNNKEL (reference sequence). CDR3 length: 17 residues.

The V call is TRBV5-1, the J call TRBJ1-1; 7 bases match TRBD1. The length of the CDR3 is 15 residues. Germline lookup yields CDR1 SGHRS and CDR2 YFSETQ. V lost 0 bases to trimming and J lost 0 bases; unmatched junction nucleotides: 2. The CDR3: CASSLEGAMNTEAFF. DNA of the CDR3: TGCGCCAGCAGCTTGGAGGGGGCCATGAACACTGAAGCTTTCTTT.

This chain links TRBV19 with TRBJ1-2; D uncertain. CDR3 length: 13 amino acids. CDR1 and CDR2 (germline): LNHDA, SQIVND (reference sequence). The V and J ends lost 7 bases and 4 bases respectively, with 13 bases between them. As DNA, the CDR3 is TGTGCCAGTAAGAGGGAATCCGTCTATGGCTACACCTTC. Translated: CASKRESVYGYTF.

V and J are TRBV5-1 and TRBJ2-7; TRBD2 aligns across 8 bases. V dropped 7 bases and J dropped 3; count of bases not matched to a gene: 9. The CDR3 spans 14 residues. Germline lookup yields CDR1 SGHRS and CDR2 YFSETQ. The CDR3 coding sequence is TGCGCCAGCGGGGACGAAGCGGGAGTCTACGAGCAGTACTTC. Protein product: CASGDEAGVYEQYF.